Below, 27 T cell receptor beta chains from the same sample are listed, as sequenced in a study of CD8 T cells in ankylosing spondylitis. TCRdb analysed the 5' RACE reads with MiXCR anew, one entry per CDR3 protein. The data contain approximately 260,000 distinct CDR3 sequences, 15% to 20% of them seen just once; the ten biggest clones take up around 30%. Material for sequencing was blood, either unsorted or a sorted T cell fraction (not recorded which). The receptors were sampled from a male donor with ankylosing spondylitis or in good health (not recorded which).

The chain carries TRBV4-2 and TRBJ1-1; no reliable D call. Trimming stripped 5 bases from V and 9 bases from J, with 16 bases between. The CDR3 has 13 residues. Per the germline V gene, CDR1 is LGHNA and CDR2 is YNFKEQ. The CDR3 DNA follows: TGTGCCAGCAGCTCGACCCGAACGGAGCAAGCTTTCTTT. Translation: CASSSTRTEQAFF.

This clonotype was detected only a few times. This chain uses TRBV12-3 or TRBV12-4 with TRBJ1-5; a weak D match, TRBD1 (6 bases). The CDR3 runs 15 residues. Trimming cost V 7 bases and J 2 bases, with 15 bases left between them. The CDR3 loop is CASTEEGGGNQPQHF. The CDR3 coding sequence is TGTGCCAGCACCGAAGAGGGGGGCGGCAATCAGCCCCAGCATTTT.

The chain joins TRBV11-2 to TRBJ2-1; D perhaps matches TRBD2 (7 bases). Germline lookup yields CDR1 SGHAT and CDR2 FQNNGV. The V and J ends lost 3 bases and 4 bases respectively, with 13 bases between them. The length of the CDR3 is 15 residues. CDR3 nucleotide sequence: TGTGCCAGCAGCTTTGGGAGGGGGTCATACAATGAGCAGTTCTTC. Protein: CASSFGRGSYNEQFF.

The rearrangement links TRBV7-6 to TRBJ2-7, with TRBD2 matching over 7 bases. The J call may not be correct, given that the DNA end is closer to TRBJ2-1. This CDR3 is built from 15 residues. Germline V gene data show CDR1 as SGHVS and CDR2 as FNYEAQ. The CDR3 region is CASRNGEGGSYEQFF. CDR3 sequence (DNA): TGTGCCAGCAGAAACGGGGAGGGAGGCTCCTACGAGCAGTTCTTC.

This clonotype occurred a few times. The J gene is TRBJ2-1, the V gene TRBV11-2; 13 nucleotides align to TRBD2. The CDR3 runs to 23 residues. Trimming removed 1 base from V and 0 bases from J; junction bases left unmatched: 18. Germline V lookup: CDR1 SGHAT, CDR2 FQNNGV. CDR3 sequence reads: CASSLGPRGLGLAGISSYNEQFF. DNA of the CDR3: TGTGCCAGCAGCTTAGGTCCCCGGGGACTGGGACTAGCGGGGATCAGCTCCTACAATGAGCAGTTCTTC.

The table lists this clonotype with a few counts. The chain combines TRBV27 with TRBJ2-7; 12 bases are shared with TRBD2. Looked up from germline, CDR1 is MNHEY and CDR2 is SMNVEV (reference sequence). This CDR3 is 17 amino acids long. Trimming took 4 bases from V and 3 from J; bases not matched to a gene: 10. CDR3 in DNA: TGTGCCAGCAGTTCCACTACTAGCGGGAGGCAGAGCTACGAGCAGTACTTC. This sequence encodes CASSSTTSGRQSYEQYF.

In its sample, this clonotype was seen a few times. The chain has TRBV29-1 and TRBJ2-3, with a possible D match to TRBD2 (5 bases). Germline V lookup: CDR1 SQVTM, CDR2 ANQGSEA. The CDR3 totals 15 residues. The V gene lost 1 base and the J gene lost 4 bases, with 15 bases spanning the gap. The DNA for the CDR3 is TGCAGCGTTGAAGGCCTACTAGAAGTAGCAGATACGCAGTATTTT. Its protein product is CSVEGLLEVADTQYF.

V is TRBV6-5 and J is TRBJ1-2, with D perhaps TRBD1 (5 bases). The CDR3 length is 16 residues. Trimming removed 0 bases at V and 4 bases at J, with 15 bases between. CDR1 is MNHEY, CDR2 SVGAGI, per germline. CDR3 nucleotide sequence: TGTGCCAGCAGTTACTCCCTGGACGGGACGATCTATGGCTACACCTTC. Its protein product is CASSYSLDGTIYGYTF.

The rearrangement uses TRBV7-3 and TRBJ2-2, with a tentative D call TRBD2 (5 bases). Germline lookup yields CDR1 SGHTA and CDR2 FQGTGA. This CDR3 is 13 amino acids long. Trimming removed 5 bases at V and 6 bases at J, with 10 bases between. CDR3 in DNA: TGTGCCAGCAGCCCCGGGGTTGCCGGGGAGCTGTTTTTT. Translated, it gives CASSPGVAGELFF.

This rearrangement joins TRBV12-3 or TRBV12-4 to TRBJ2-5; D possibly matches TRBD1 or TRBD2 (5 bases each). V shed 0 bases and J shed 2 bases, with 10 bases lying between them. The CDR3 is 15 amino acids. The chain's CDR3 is CASSLAGDVQETQYF. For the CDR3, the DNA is TGTGCCAGCAGTTTAGCGGGGGACGTGCAAGAGACCCAGTACTTC.

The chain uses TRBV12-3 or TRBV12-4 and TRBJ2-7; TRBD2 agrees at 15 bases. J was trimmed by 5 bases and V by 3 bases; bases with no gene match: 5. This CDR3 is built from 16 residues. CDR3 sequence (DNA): TGTGCCAGCAGTTTGGGACTAGCGGGAGGTGGCCACGAGCAGTACTTC. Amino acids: CASSLGLAGGGHEQYF.

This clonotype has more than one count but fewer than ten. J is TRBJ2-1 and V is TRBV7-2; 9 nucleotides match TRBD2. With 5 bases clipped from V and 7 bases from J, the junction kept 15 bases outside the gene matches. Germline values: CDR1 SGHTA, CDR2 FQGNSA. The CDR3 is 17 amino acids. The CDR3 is CASSPPHSGRVLNEQFF. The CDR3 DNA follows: TGTGCCAGCAGCCCACCCCATAGCGGGAGAGTGTTGAATGAGCAGTTCTTC.

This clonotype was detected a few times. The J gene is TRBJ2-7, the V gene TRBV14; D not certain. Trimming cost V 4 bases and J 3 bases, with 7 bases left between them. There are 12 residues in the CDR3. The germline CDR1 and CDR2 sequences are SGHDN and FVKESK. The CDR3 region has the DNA TGTGCCAGCAGCCGCGGAATCTACGAGCAGTACTTC. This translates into CASSRGIYEQYF. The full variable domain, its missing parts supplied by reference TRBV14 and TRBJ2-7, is EAGVTQFPSHSVIEKGQTVTLRCDPISGHDNLYWYRRVMGKEIKFLLHFVKESKQDESGMPNNRFLAERTGGTYSTLKVQPAELEDSGVYFCASSRGIYEQYFGPGTRLTVT.

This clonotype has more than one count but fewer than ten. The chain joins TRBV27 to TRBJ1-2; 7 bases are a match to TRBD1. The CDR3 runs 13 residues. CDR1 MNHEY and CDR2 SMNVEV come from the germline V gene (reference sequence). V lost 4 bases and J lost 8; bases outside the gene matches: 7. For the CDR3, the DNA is TGTGCCAGCAGTTCCGACAGGGTTAAGGGCTACACCTTC. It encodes CASSSDRVKGYTF.

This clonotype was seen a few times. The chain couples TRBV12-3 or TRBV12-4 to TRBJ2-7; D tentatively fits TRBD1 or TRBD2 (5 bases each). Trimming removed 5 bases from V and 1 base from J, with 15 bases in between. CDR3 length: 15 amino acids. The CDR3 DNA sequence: TGTGCCAGCAGTAGGAGCGGTCAGGGATCCTACGAGCAGTACTTC. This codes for CASSRSGQGSYEQYF.

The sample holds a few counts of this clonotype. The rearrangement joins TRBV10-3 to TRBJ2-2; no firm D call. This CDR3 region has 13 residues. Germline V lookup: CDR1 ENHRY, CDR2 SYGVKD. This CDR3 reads CASHPPNTGELFF. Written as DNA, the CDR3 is TGTGCATCCCACCCACCGAACACCGGGGAGCTGTTTTTT.

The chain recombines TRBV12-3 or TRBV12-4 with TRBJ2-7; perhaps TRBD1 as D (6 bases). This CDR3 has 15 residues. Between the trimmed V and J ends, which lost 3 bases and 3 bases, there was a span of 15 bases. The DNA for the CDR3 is TGTGCCAGCAGTTTGGGGCAGGGGAACCTCTACGAGCAGTACTTC. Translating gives CASSLGQGNLYEQYF.

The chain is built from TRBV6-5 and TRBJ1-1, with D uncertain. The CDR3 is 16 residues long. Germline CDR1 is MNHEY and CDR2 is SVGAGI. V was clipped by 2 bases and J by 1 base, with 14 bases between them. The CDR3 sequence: CASSYIGGVGNTEAFF. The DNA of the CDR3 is TGTGCCAGCAGTTACATCGGCGGGGTGGGGAACACTGAAGCTTTCTTT.

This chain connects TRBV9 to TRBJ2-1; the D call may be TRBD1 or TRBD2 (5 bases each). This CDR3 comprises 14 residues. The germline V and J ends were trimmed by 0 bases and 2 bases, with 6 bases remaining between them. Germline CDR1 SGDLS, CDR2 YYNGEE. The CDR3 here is CASSVGGPYNEQFF. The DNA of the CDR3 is TGTGCCAGCAGCGTAGGGGGACCCTACAATGAGCAGTTCTTC.

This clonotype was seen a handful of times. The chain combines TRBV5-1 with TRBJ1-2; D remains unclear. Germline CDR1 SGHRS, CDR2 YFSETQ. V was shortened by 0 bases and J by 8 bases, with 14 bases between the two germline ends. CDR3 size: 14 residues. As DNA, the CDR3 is TGCGCCAGCAGCTTGGCAGGCCGTCTAGGGGGCTACACCTTC. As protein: CASSLAGRLGGYTF.

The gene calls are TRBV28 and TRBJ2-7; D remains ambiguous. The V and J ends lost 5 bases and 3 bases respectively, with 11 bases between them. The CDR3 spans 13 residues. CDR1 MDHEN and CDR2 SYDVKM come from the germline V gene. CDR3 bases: TGTGCCAGCAGTCCTATGCCGTACTACGAGCAGTACTTC. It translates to CASSPMPYYEQYF.

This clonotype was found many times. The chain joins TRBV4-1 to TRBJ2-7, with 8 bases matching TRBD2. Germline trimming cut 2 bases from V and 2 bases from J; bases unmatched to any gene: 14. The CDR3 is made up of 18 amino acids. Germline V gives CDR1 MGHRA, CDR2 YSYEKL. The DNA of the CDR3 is TGCGCCAGCAGCCAAAGGATGAAAAGCGGGAGAAAACCCTACGAGCAGTACTTC. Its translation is CASSQRMKSGRKPYEQYF.

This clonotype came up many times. CDR3 nucleotide sequence: TGTGCCACCTGGTCCGGCGAGCAGTACTTC. This gives the protein CATWSGEQYF. The gene calls are TRBV6-1 and TRBJ2-7; D ambiguous. CDR1 MNHNS and CDR2 SASEGT come from the germline V gene. Trimming took off 10 bases at V and 6 bases at J, with 10 bases between the two ends. The CDR3 consists of 10 residues.

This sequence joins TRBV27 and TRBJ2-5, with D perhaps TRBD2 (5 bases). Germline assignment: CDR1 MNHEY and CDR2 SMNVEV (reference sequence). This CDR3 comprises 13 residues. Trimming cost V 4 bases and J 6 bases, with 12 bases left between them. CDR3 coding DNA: TGTGCCAGCAGTTATGAGGGAGACAAGACCCAGTACTTC. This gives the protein CASSYEGDKTQYF.

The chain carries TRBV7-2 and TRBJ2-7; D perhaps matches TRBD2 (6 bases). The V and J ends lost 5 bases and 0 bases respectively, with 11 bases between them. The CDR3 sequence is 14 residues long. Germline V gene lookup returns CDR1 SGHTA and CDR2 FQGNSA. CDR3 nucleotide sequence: TGTGCCAGCAGCATGGGACTTGTCTCCTACGAGCAGTACTTC. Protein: CASSMGLVSYEQYF.

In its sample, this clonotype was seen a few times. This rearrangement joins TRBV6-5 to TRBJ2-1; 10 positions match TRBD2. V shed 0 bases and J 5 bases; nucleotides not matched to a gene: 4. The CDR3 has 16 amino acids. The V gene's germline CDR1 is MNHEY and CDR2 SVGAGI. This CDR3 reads CASSYSSGLADNEQFF. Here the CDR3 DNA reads TGTGCCAGCAGTTACTCCTCAGGACTAGCGGACAATGAGCAGTTCTTC.

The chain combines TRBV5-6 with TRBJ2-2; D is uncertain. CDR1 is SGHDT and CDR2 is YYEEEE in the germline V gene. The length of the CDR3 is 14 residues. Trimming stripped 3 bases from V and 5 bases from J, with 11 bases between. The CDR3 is CASSWATGTGELFF. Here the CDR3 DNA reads TGTGCCAGCAGCTGGGCTACTGGGACCGGGGAGCTGTTTTTT. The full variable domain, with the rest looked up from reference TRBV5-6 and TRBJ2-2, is DAGVTQSPTHLIKTRGQQVTLRCSPKSGHDTVSWYQQALGQGPQFIFQYYEEEERQRGNFPDRFSGHQFPNYSSELNVNALLLGDSALYLCASSWATGTGELFFGEGSRLTVL.